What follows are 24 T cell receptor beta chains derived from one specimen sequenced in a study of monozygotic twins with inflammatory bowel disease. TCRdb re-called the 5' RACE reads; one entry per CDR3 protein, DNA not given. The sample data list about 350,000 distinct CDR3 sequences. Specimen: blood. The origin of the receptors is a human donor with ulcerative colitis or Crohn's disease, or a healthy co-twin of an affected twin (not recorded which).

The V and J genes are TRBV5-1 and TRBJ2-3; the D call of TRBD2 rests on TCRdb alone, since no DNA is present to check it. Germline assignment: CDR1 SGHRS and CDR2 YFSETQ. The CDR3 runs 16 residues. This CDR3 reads CASSYPSGVSTDTRYF.

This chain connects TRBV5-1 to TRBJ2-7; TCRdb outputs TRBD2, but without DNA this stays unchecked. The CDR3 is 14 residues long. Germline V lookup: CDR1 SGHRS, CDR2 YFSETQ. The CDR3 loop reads CASSSDGTSPEQYF. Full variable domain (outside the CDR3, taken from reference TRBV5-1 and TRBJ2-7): KAGVTQTPRYLIKTRGQQVTLSCSPISGHRSVSWYQQTPGQGLQFLFEYFSETQRNKGNFPGRFSGRQFSNSRSEMNVSTLELGDSALYLCASSSDGTSPEQYFGPGTRLTVT.

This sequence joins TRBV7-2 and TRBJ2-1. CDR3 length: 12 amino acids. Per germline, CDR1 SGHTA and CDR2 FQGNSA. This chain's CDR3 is CASSSSNPEQFF.

CDR3 region: CASSQDLGVRGTNTEAFF. The V call is TRBV3-1, the J call TRBJ1-1; TCRdb's assignment of TRBD1 cannot be checked, as there is no DNA. The germline CDR1 and CDR2 sequences are LGHDT and YNNKEL (reference sequence). This CDR3 region has 18 residues.

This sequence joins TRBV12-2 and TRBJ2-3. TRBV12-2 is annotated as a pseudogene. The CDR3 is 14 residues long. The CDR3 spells CASRLSGSTDTQYF.

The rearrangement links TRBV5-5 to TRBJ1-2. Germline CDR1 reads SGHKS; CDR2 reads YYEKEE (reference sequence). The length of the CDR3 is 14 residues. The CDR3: CASSLYIVSYGYTF.

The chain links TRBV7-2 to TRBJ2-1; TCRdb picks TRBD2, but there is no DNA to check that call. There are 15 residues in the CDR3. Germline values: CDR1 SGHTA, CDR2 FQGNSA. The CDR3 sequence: CASSRAGGIYNEQFF.

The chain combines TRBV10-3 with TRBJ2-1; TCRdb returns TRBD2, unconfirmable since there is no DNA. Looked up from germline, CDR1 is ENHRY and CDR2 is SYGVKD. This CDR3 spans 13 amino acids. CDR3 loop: CAIRTSGSDEQFF.

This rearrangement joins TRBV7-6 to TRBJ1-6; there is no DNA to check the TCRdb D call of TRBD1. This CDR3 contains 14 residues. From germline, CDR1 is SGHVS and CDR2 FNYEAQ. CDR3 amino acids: CASSLAGVDSPLHF.

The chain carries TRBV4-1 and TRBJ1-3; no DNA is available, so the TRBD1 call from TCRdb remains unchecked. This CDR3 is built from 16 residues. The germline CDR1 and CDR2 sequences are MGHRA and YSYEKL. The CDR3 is CASSPIGANSGNTIYF.

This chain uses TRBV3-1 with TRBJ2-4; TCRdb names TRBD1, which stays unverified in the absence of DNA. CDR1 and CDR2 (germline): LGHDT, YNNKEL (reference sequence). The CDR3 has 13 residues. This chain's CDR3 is CASSQDWGQIRYF. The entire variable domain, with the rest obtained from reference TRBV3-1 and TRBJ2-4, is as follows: DTAVSQTPKYLVTQMGNDKSIKCEQNLGHDTMYWYKQDSKKFLKIMFSYNNKELIINETVPNRFSPKSPDKAHLNLHINSLELGDSAVYFCASSQDWGQIRYFGAGTRLSVL.

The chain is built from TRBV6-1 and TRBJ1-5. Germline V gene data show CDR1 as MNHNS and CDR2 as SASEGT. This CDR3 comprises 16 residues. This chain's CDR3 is CASRVDRRFSNQPQHF.

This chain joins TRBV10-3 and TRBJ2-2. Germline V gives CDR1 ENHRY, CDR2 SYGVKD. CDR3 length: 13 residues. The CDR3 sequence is CAIEGANTGELFF.

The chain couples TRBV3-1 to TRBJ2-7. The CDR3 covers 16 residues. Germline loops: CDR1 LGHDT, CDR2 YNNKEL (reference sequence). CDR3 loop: CASSQDWSLNSYEQYF.

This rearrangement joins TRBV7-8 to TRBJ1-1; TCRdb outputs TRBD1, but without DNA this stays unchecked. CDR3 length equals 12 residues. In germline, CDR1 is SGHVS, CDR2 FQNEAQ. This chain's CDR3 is CASSGTGSEAFF.

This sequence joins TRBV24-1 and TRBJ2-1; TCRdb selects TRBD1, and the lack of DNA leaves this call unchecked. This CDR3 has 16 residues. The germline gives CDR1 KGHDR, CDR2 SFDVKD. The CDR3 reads CATSDFGVGGFNEQFF.

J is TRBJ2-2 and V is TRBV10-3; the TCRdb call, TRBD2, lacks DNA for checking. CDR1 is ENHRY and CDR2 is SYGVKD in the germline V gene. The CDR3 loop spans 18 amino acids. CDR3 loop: CAISESAVQASGARELFF.

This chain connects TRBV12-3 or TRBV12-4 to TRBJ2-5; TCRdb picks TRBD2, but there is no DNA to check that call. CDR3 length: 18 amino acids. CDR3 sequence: CASSLTSSGNQDQETQYF.

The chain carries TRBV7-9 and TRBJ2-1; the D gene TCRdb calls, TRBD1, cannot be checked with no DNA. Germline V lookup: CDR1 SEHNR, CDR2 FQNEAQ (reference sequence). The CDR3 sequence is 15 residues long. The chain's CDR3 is CASSSRVVADNEQFF.

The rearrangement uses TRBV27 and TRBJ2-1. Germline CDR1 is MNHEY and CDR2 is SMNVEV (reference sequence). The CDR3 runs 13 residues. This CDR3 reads CASSPPLYNEQLF.

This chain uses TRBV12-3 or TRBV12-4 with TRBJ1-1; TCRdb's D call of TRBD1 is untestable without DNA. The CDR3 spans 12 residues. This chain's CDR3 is CASSLVPLGAFF.

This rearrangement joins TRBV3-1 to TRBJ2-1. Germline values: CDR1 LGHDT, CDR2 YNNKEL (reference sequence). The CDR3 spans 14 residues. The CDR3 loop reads CASSRSSSYNEQFF.

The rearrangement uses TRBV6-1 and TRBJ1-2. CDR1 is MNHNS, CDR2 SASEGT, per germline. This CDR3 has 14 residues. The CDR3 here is CASSEEGRSYGYTF.

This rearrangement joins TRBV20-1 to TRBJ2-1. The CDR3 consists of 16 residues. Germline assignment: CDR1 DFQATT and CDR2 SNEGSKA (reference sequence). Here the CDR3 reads CSARGTVEGSYNEQFF.